Each of the 32 T cell receptor beta chains below was sequenced from the same sample in a study of T cell responses to AZD1222 COVID-19 vaccine. The assay was immunoSEQ multiplex PCR, and TCRdb's table has in-frame clones only and misses some. Here the sample spans approximately 200,000 clones, about 94% being singletons. Specimen: peripheral blood, collected on day 0 of AZD1222 vaccination. The receptors shown here come from an adult in good health.

The CDR3 loop reads CASSLGAGGVSSGANVLTF. The CDR3 nucleotides are TGCGCCAGCAGCTTAGGTGCAGGGGGCGTTAGCTCTGGGGCCAACGTCCTGACTTTC. This chain joins TRBV5-1 and TRBJ2-6; 8 positions match TRBD1. This CDR3 contains 19 residues. CDR1 SGHRS and CDR2 YFSETQ come from the germline V gene. The ends lost 2 bases at V and 0 bases at J; junction bases unmatched: 10. The variable domain in full, completed from reference TRBV5-1 and TRBJ2-6, reads KAGVTQTPRYLIKTRGQQVTLSCSPISGHRSVSWYQQTPGQGLQFLFEYFSETQRNKGNFPGRFSGRQFSNSRSEMNVSTLELGDSALYLCASSLGAGGVSSGANVLTFGAGSRLTVL.

V gene TRBV6-5 combines with J gene TRBJ2-7; 7 nucleotides match TRBD1. Germline V gene lookup returns CDR1 MNHEY and CDR2 SVGAGI. V lost 5 bases to trimming and J lost 3 bases; unmatched junction nucleotides: 10. The CDR3 has 15 residues. The CDR3 sequence is CASSRRQGLIYEQYF. In DNA form, the CDR3 reads TGTGCCAGCAGTCGAAGACAGGGCCTGATCTACGAGCAGTACTTC.

This clone occurred once. The rearrangement links TRBV9 to TRBJ1-2, with 10 bases lining up with TRBD1. The J segment lost 3 bases and the V segment lost 2 bases, leaving 10 bases of the junction unmatched. This CDR3 region has 17 residues. Looked up from germline, CDR1 is SGDLS and CDR2 is YYNGEE. As DNA, the CDR3 is TGTGCCAGCAGCGTCACCCAGACAGGGGGCGCAGACTATGGCTACACCTTC. Protein: CASSVTQTGGADYGYTF. Full variable domain (outside the CDR3, taken from reference TRBV9 and TRBJ1-2): DSGVTQTPKHLITATGQRVTLRCSPRSGDLSVYWYQQSLDQGLQFLIQYYNGEERAKGNILERFSAQQFPDLHSELNLSSLELGDSALYFCASSVTQTGGADYGYTFGSGTRLTVV.

The V call is TRBV19, the J call TRBJ2-7; TRBD1 agrees at 11 bases. The germline CDR1 and CDR2 sequences are LNHDA and SQIVND (reference sequence). This CDR3 spans 15 amino acids. V was pared by 5 bases and J by 2 bases, with 5 bases of the junction left unmatched. The CDR3 sequence is CASSAPGQGAYEQYF. The CDR3 DNA reads TGTGCCAGTAGTGCACCGGGACAGGGGGCCTACGAGCAGTACTTC.

The genes are TRBV6-1 and TRBJ1-4, with a tentative D call TRBD1 (6 bases). V was pared by 3 bases and J by 8 bases, with 19 bases between. The CDR3 length is 16 residues. Germline-derived CDR1 and CDR2 are MNHNS and SASEGT. CDR3 amino acids: CASSDPWRGEGEKLFF. CDR3 in DNA: TGTGCCAGCAGTGACCCCTGGAGGGGGGAAGGGGAAAAACTGTTTTTT.

The genes are TRBV11-2 and TRBJ1-1; D call uncertain. The V end lost 0 bases, the J end lost 5 bases, and 16 bases lay between the germline ends. Germline CDR1 and CDR2: SGHAT and FQNNGV. The CDR3 runs 16 residues. The CDR3 loop is CASSLEFGRRWTEAFF. The CDR3 DNA sequence: TGTGCCAGCAGCTTAGAATTCGGCAGGAGGTGGACTGAAGCTTTCTTT. Variable domain in full (rest from reference TRBV11-2 and TRBJ1-1): EAGVAQSPRYKIIEKRQSVAFWCNPISGHATLYWYQQILGQGPKLLIQFQNNGVVDDSQLPKDRFSAERLKGVDSTLKIQPAKLEDSAVYLCASSLEFGRRWTEAFFGQGTRLTVV.

The CDR3 DNA sequence: TGTGCCAGCAGTCCACAGAGAGGGATCCCCAATCAGCCCCAGCATTTT. Translated, it gives CASSPQRGIPNQPQHF. The chain combines TRBV27 with TRBJ1-5; no clear D gene. Germline-derived CDR1 and CDR2 are MNHEY and SMNVEV (reference sequence). This CDR3 has 16 amino acids. Trimming stripped 5 bases from V and 3 bases from J, with 17 bases between.

V gene TRBV20-1 combines with J gene TRBJ1-3; D is undetermined. The germline CDR1 and CDR2 sequences are DFQATT and SNEGSKA (reference sequence). V was pared by 2 bases and J by 6 bases, with 5 bases between. This CDR3 has 11 amino acids. The CDR3 region has the DNA TGCAGTGCTAGATTGCTAAACACCATATATTTT. It translates to CSARLLNTIYF.

The gene calls are TRBV28 and TRBJ1-3; 11 bases line up with TRBD1. The CDR3 totals 15 residues. Per germline, CDR1 MDHEN and CDR2 SYDVKM. V shed 6 bases and J 2 bases; nucleotides not matched to a gene: 3. The CDR3 DNA follows: TGTGCCAGCAGCCCGGGACAGGGGGCTGGAAACACCATATATTTT. Translated: CASSPGQGAGNTIYF.

The J gene is TRBJ1-1, the V gene TRBV18; 8 bases match TRBD1. The CDR3 consists of 15 residues. Unmatched junction bases numbered 7, after V lost 2 bases and J lost 5 bases. Looked up from germline, CDR1 is KGHSH and CDR2 is LQKENI. In nucleotides, the CDR3 is TGTGCCAGCTCACCATTCGGACAGGGTGTTACTGAAGCTTTCTTT. It specifies CASSPFGQGVTEAFF.

The chain recombines TRBV28 with TRBJ1-2; D remains ambiguous. V lost 4 bases, J lost 1 base, and 13 bases lay in between. In germline, CDR1 is MDHEN, CDR2 SYDVKM. This CDR3 contains 15 residues. CDR3 protein: CASSSPATGNYGYTF. The DNA of the CDR3 is TGTGCCAGCAGTTCACCAGCCACGGGTAACTATGGCTACACCTTC.

CDR3 loop: CASSATGVGTGELFF. CDR3 DNA: TGTGCCAGCAGTGCTACGGGAGTGGGTACCGGGGAGCTGTTTTTT. The chain has TRBV6-2 or TRBV6-3 and TRBJ2-2; maybe TRBD2 (6 bases). Trimming took 5 bases from V and 5 from J, leaving 15 bases between them. From germline, CDR1 is MNHEY and CDR2 SVGEGT. The CDR3 runs 15 residues.

The chain has TRBV29-1 and TRBJ2-1; 12 positions match TRBD2. This CDR3 has 21 amino acids. V was clipped by 4 bases and J by 1 base; unmatched bases: 20. Germline CDR1 SQVTM, CDR2 ANQGSEA. The CDR3 DNA reads as TGCAGCGTTGGGCTAGTGGACACCCTAGCGGGAGGGCCTGGTTCCTACAATGAGCAGTTCTTC. It is translated as CSVGLVDTLAGGPGSYNEQFF.

The V call is TRBV19, the J call TRBJ2-7; 7 bases align to TRBD1. The CDR3 length is 12 residues. V lost 10 bases, J lost 1 base, and 4 bases stayed unmatched. Germline values: CDR1 LNHDA, CDR2 SQIVND (reference sequence). The CDR3 DNA sequence: TGTGCCACCTTGGGACAGTCCTACGAGCAGTACTTC. Encoded protein: CATLGQSYEQYF.

V is TRBV29-1 and J is TRBJ1-2; D gene unclear. The CDR3 runs to 12 residues. The germline V gene encodes CDR1 SQVTM and CDR2 ANQGSEA. V gave up 4 bases and J gave up 6 bases, with 12 bases separating them. DNA of the CDR3: TGCAGCGTTGCGGAACCCGCTGATGGCTACACCTTC. This codes for CSVAEPADGYTF.

This clone was counted a few times. This rearrangement joins TRBV11-1 to TRBJ2-7; unclear D gene. Trimming removed 5 bases from V and 3 bases from J, with 11 bases in between. Germline CDR1 SGHAT, CDR2 FQDESV (reference sequence). This CDR3 comprises 13 residues. The DNA for the CDR3 is TGTGCCAGCAGCCCCCGGACCAGCTACGAGCAGTACTTC. Translated: CASSPRTSYEQYF.

This chain joins TRBV7-6 and TRBJ1-3; maybe TRBD1 (5 bases). CDR3 length: 16 residues. Germline V gene lookup returns CDR1 SGHVS and CDR2 FNYEAQ. V lost 0 bases, J lost 0 bases, and 9 bases lay in between. The CDR3 bases are TGTGCCAGCAGCTTAGCGCTACAGGTCTCTGGAAACACCATATATTTT. Encoded protein: CASSLALQVSGNTIYF.

This chain links TRBV11-3 with TRBJ1-5; D is perhaps TRBD1 (5 bases). Germline V gene sequence: CDR1 SGHNT, CDR2 YENEEA. CDR3 length: 16 residues. V lost 7 bases to trimming and J lost 2 bases, with 18 bases between them. The CDR3 DNA reads as TGTGCCAGCACCTACTTACCCCCGGGGGGCAATCAGCCCCAGCATTTT. This translates into CASTYLPPGGNQPQHF.

V usage is TRBV3-1 (or the pseudogene TRBV3-2) and J usage is TRBJ1-2; 8 bases align to TRBD1. CDR1 and CDR2 (germline): LGHDT, YNNKEL (reference sequence). Trimming took 2 bases from V and 8 from J; bases not matched to a gene: 7. The CDR3 has 14 residues. CDR3 amino acids: CASSQFPGGEGYTF. DNA of the CDR3: TGTGCCAGCAGCCAATTCCCAGGGGGCGAGGGCTACACCTTC.

The genes are TRBV19 and TRBJ1-4; 7 nucleotides match TRBD1. The CDR3 is 16 amino acids. The germline V gene has CDR1 LNHDA and CDR2 SQIVND (reference sequence). Trimming removed 3 bases from V and 4 bases from J; junction bases left unmatched: 8. The CDR3, as DNA: TGTGCCAGTAGTATGCATTGGGACAGCCTTAATGAAAAACTGTTTTTT. It is translated as CASSMHWDSLNEKLFF.

The V call is TRBV5-1, the J call TRBJ1-3; D possibly corresponds to TRBD1 (5 bases). The V end lost 0 bases, the J end lost 5 bases, and 9 bases lay between the germline ends. Germline V lookup: CDR1 SGHRS, CDR2 YFSETQ. The CDR3 is 14 residues long. The CDR3 DNA sequence: TGCGCCAGCAGCTTGGCAGGGAATAGAAACACCATATATTTT. Residues: CASSLAGNRNTIYF.

The V call is TRBV6-5, the J call TRBJ1-1; TRBD1 might be the D (6 bases). Looked up from germline, CDR1 is MNHEY and CDR2 is SVGAGI. V gave up 4 bases and J gave up 6 bases, with 15 bases separating them. The CDR3 sequence is 14 residues long. CDR3 residues: CASSFLDRSAEAFF. For the CDR3, the DNA is TGTGCCAGCAGTTTCTTGGACAGATCCGCTGAAGCTTTCTTT.

For this clone: This specimen includes other DNA sequences encoding the same CDR3. The chain recombines TRBV12-3 or TRBV12-4 with TRBJ1-4; D is unresolved. The CDR3 consists of 13 residues. Trimming pared 3 bases from V and 8 bases from J, leaving 10 bases between. CDR3 in amino acids: CASSLAGTEKLFF. CDR3 DNA sequence: TGTGCCAGCAGTTTGGCCGGAACCGAAAAACTGTTTTTT.

This chain connects TRBV5-1 to TRBJ2-1; D call uncertain. This CDR3 is built from 15 residues. CDR1 and CDR2 (germline): SGHRS, YFSETQ. The V gene lost 1 base and the J gene lost 0 bases, with 8 bases spanning the gap. The DNA of the CDR3 is TGCGCCAGCAGCTTGAGCACCCACTCCTACAATGAGCAGTTCTTC. Protein product: CASSLSTHSYNEQFF.

The chain is built from TRBV30 and TRBJ1-1; D gene ambiguous. Trimming pared 0 bases from V and 9 bases from J, leaving 14 bases between. Looked up from germline, CDR1 is GTSNPN and CDR2 is SVGIG (reference sequence). CDR3 size: 13 residues. The DNA for the CDR3 is TGTGCCTGGAGTGTACAACAGTCCGTCAAAGCTTTCTTT. Protein sequence: CAWSVQQSVKAFF.

The CDR3 DNA sequence: TGTGCCAGCAGCGTAGATAGAAGTTGGGCCGGGGAGCTGTTTTTT. Protein product: CASSVDRSWAGELFF. The chain couples TRBV9 to TRBJ2-2; no clear D. Per the germline V gene, CDR1 is SGDLS and CDR2 is YYNGEE. Trimming cost V 0 bases and J 6 bases, with 12 bases left between them. This CDR3 is 15 amino acids long.

The V gene is TRBV5-1, the J gene TRBJ2-7, with a possible D match to TRBD2 (5 bases). The CDR3 sequence is 14 residues long. CDR1 and CDR2 from the germline V gene are SGHRS and YFSETQ. The V and J ends lost 1 base and 6 bases respectively, with 14 bases between them. The DNA of the CDR3 is TGCGCCAGCAGCTTGAGTCTGACCGCGGGCGAGCAGTACTTC. This codes for CASSLSLTAGEQYF.

In this sample, this clone turned up once. This chain connects TRBV29-1 to TRBJ2-1, with D maybe TRBD2 (6 bases). This CDR3 spans 14 amino acids. The V and J ends lost 7 bases and 0 bases respectively, with 13 bases between them. CDR1 SQVTM and CDR2 ANQGSEA come from the germline V gene. The CDR3, as DNA: TGCAGCGGTGGGGGGTCGAGCTCCTACAATGAGCAGTTCTTC. Its protein product is CSGGGSSSYNEQFF.

The chain employs TRBV27 and TRBJ1-5, with a possible D match to TRBD1 (5 bases). The CDR3 spans 15 residues. The germline gives CDR1 MNHEY, CDR2 SMNVEV (reference sequence). V shed 4 bases and J shed 0 bases, with 10 bases lying between them. This chain's CDR3 is CASSSGPNSNQPQHF. The CDR3, as DNA: TGTGCCAGCAGTTCAGGGCCAAATAGCAATCAGCCCCAGCATTTT.

The genes are TRBV9 and TRBJ2-7, with 8 bases fitting TRBD2. J was trimmed by 3 bases and V by 3 bases; bases with no gene match: 5. From germline, CDR1 is SGDLS and CDR2 YYNGEE. The CDR3 loop spans 14 amino acids. This chain's CDR3 is CASSATGTSYEQYF. The CDR3 DNA follows: TGTGCCAGCAGCGCTACCGGGACTAGCTACGAGCAGTACTTC.

This chain uses TRBV7-9 with TRBJ2-3, with TRBD2 matching over 14 bases. The CDR3 sequence is 16 residues long. Trimming removed 5 bases from V and 4 bases from J; junction bases left unmatched: 5. Germline values: CDR1 SEHNR, CDR2 FQNEAQ (reference sequence). The CDR3 sequence: CASSARLAGGADTQYF. The CDR3 DNA follows: TGTGCCAGCAGCGCCAGACTAGCGGGAGGGGCAGATACGCAGTATTTT.

V is TRBV5-1 and J is TRBJ2-1; 9 bases match TRBD2. The CDR3 contains 17 residues. Germline V gives CDR1 SGHRS, CDR2 YFSETQ. V shed 0 bases, J shed 9 bases, and the junction held 13 bases outside the gene matches. The CDR3 DNA reads as TGCGCCAGCAGCTTGGAGCTCGCGGGAGGGCCTAAGGGTGAGCAGTTCTTC. This translates into CASSLELAGGPKGEQFF. The full variable domain, with the rest looked up from reference TRBV5-1 and TRBJ2-1, is KAGVTQTPRYLIKTRGQQVTLSCSPISGHRSVSWYQQTPGQGLQFLFEYFSETQRNKGNFPGRFSGRQFSNSRSEMNVSTLELGDSALYLCASSLELAGGPKGEQFFGPGTRLTVL.